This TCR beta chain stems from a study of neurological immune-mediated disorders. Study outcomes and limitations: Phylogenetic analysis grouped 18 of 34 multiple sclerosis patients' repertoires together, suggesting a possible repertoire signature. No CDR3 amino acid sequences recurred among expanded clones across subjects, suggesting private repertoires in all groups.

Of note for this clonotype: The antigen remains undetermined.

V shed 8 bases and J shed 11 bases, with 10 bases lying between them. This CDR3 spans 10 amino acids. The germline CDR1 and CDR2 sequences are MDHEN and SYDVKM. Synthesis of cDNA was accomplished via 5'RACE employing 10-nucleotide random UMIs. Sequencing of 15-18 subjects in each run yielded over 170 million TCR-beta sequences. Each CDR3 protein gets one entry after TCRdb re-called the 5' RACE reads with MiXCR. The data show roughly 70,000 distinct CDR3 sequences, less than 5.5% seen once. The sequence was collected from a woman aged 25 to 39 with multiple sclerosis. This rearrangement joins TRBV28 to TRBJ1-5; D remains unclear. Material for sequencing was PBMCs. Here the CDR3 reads CASHDTTQHF. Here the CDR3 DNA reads TGTGCCAGCCACGACACAACCCAGCATTTT.